The clone carrying this T cell receptor beta chain occurred a few times. The template for TCR beta VDJ and CDR3 sequence profiling was genomic DNA. TCRdb reprocessed the reads with MiXCR, giving one entry per CDR3 protein. The sample shows about 200,000 distinct CDR3 sequences, roughly 35% of them seen only once. These data belong to a study of CD8+CD57+ T cells in acquired aplastic anemia. This CDR3 contains 16 residues. Per germline, CDR1 SGHTA and CDR2 FQGTGA. Trimming pared 0 bases from V and 9 bases from J, leaving 18 bases between. Sequenced sample: sorted CD4+, CD8+, or CD8+CD57+ T cells (not recorded which) from PBMCs. The sequence came from a human donor in good health, serving as a control. The chain links TRBV7-3 to TRBJ2-1; tentatively, D is TRBD2 (5 bases). The CDR3 bases are TGTGCCAGCAGCTTAACGGTAGCGCTGCCCTTCGGTGAGCAGTTCTTC. Its translation: CASSLTVALPFGEQFF.